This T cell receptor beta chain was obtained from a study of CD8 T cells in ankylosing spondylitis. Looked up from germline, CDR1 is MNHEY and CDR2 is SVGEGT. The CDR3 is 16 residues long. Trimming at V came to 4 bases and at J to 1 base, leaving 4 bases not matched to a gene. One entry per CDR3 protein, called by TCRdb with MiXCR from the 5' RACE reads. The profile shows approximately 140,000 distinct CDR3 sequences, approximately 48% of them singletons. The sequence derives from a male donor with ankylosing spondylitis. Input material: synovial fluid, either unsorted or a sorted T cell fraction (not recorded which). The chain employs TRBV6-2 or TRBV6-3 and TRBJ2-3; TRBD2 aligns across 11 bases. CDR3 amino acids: CASSSLAGEGTDTQYF. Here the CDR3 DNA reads TGTGCCAGCAGTTCACTAGCGGGAGAAGGCACAGATACGCAGTATTTT.